The 16 T cell receptor beta chains below were found in one sample sequenced in a study of blood T cell repertoires in COVID-19. Measured with immunoSEQ multiplex PCR; TCRdb has only the in-frame clones, and not every one. The sample includes 200,000 to 250,000 clones, 85% to 90% of them seen just once. The sequenced sample consisted of PBMCs or T cells enriched from blood (not recorded which). The receptors were sampled from a woman aged 18-29 years in a cohort exposed to, infected with or recovered from COVID-19 (not recorded which).

The DNA for the CDR3 is TGCGCCAGCAGCCGATGGACAAGAAGACCTAACACCGGGGAGCTGTTTTTT. Translated, it gives CASSRWTRRPNTGELFF. V usage is TRBV5-1 and J usage is TRBJ2-2; the D gene is possibly TRBD1 (5 bases). The V gene's germline CDR1 is SGHRS and CDR2 YFSETQ. V lost 4 bases to trimming and J lost 2 bases, with 18 bases between them. CDR3 length: 17 amino acids.

V usage is TRBV5-5 and J usage is TRBJ2-7; D remains ambiguous. Germline CDR1 reads SGHKS; CDR2 reads YYEKEE (reference sequence). The length of the CDR3 is 12 residues. Trimming removed 0 bases from V and 2 bases from J, with 3 bases in between. The CDR3 reads CASSLVTYEQYF. CDR3 coding DNA: TGTGCCAGCAGCTTGGTTACCTACGAGCAGTACTTC.

V gene TRBV5-1 combines with J gene TRBJ2-5, with 8 bases identical to TRBD1. This CDR3 spans 16 amino acids. Germline V gene data show CDR1 as SGHRS and CDR2 as YFSETQ. The V segment lost 4 bases and the J segment 4 bases; nucleotides outside the gene matches: 12. DNA of the CDR3: TGCGCCAGCAGCAAAACGCAGGGGGCAGGTGGAGAGACCCAGTACTTC. This translates into CASSKTQGAGGETQYF. The variable domain in full, completed from reference TRBV5-1 and TRBJ2-5, reads KAGVTQTPRYLIKTRGQQVTLSCSPISGHRSVSWYQQTPGQGLQFLFEYFSETQRNKGNFPGRFSGRQFSNSRSEMNVSTLELGDSALYLCASSKTQGAGGETQYFGPGTRLLVL.

V gene TRBV14 combines with J gene TRBJ1-2, with no clear D. The CDR3 sequence is 16 residues long. The ends were cut back, 4 bases at V and 3 bases at J, with 18 bases in the middle. Germline CDR1 reads SGHDN; CDR2 reads FVKESK. The CDR3 nucleotides are TGTGCCAGCAGCCTTAATTCCCCCTGGAGGGACTATGGCTACACCTTC. The encoded protein is CASSLNSPWRDYGYTF.

V gene TRBV14 combines with J gene TRBJ1-2; no firm D call. V was clipped by 0 bases and J by 2 bases, with 13 bases between them. The germline gives CDR1 SGHDN, CDR2 FVKESK. The CDR3 length is 16 residues. CDR3 sequence (DNA): TGTGCCAGCAGCCAAGATGGAGTATCGGGGAACTATGGCTACACCTTC. Amino acid sequence: CASSQDGVSGNYGYTF.

This chain connects TRBV12-3 or TRBV12-4 to TRBJ2-7; tentatively, D is TRBD1 (7 bases). The CDR3 covers 12 residues. V was cut by 8 bases and J by 5 bases, with 13 bases left in between. The CDR3 sequence is CASRQGGDEQYF. The DNA of the CDR3 is TGTGCCAGCCGGCAGGGGGGAGACGAGCAGTACTTC.

The rearrangement links TRBV9 to TRBJ1-3; perhaps TRBD1 as D (6 bases). The germline V gene encodes CDR1 SGDLS and CDR2 YYNGEE. Trimming left V 4 bases short and J 0 bases short, with 14 bases between. This CDR3 is built from 16 residues. The CDR3 sequence is CASSKVRDNSGNTIYF. DNA for the CDR3: TGTGCCAGCAGCAAAGTACGGGACAACTCTGGAAACACCATATATTTT.

The chain couples TRBV6-5 to TRBJ2-2; perhaps TRBD2 as D (6 bases). There are 15 residues in the CDR3. Germline V gene data show CDR1 as MNHEY and CDR2 as SVGAGI. The ends were cut back, 9 bases at V and 3 bases at J, with 17 bases in the middle. CDR3 nucleotides: TGTGCCAGTCCAGGCGGGACCGACTACACCGGGGAGCTGTTTTTT. Its protein is CASPGGTDYTGELFF.

The gene calls are TRBV7-9 and TRBJ1-6; D not certain. Trimming took 6 bases from V and 10 from J, leaving 10 bases between them. From germline, CDR1 is SEHNR and CDR2 FQNEAQ (reference sequence). The CDR3 is made up of 12 amino acids. CDR3 DNA: TGTGCCAGCAGTCCCTCCGGGTCACCCCTCCACTTT. Translation gives CASSPSGSPLHF.

Concerning this clone: This sample includes further DNA sequences coding for the same CDR3. This chain connects TRBV5-1 to TRBJ1-2; unclear D gene. The germline gives CDR1 SGHRS, CDR2 YFSETQ. CDR3 length equals 14 residues. V was clipped by 0 bases and J by 2 bases, with 8 bases between them. The CDR3 DNA reads TGCGCCAGCAGCTTGGCACCAGGCAACTATGGCTACACCTTC. Translation gives CASSLAPGNYGYTF.

The chain uses TRBV5-5 and TRBJ1-4, with 7 bases identical to TRBD1. J gave up 5 bases and V 1 base, and 11 bases lay outside the gene matches. The length of the CDR3 is 17 residues. Germline values: CDR1 SGHKS, CDR2 YYEKEE (reference sequence). The CDR3 loop is CASSLHLGTAENEKLFF. The CDR3 nucleotides are TGTGCCAGCAGCTTGCACTTGGGGACAGCGGAAAATGAAAAACTGTTTTTT.

The chain combines TRBV6-5 with TRBJ1-5; no clear D. With 2 bases removed from V and 9 bases from J, the gap between germline ends came to 11 bases. The CDR3 is made up of 13 amino acids. The V gene's germline CDR1 is MNHEY and CDR2 SVGAGI. CDR3 loop: CASSYQIEAPQHF. The CDR3 coding sequence is TGTGCCAGCAGTTACCAGATCGAGGCGCCCCAGCATTTT.

The chain employs TRBV4-1 and TRBJ1-2, with D possibly matching TRBD1 (5 bases). This CDR3 is built from 15 residues. The V end lost 1 base, the J end lost 1 base, and 10 bases lay between the germline ends. Germline CDR1 is MGHRA and CDR2 is YSYEKL. CDR3 bases: TGCGCCAGCAGCCAAGGATGGGGCCGTAACTATGGCTACACCTTC. Protein sequence: CASSQGWGRNYGYTF.

This sequence joins TRBV9 and TRBJ1-1; possibly TRBD1 for D (5 bases). CDR1 is SGDLS, CDR2 YYNGEE, per germline. Between the trimmed V and J ends, which lost 0 bases and 4 bases, there was a span of 13 bases. The CDR3 length is 15 residues. CDR3 sequence reads: CASSVEEAGPTEAFF. The CDR3 bases are TGTGCCAGCAGCGTAGAGGAAGCAGGGCCCACTGAAGCTTTCTTT.

CDR3 bases: TGTGCCATCAGTGGTAGACAGTCCTCCTATAATTCACCCCTCCACTTT. Protein: CAISGRQSSYNSPLHF. The chain employs TRBV10-3 and TRBJ1-6; D may be TRBD1 (5 bases). The CDR3 extends over 16 amino acids. Germline lookup yields CDR1 ENHRY and CDR2 SYGVKD. V dropped 4 bases and J dropped 0 bases, with 10 bases sitting between them.

The CDR3 reads CASNMRGLGEKLFF. The CDR3 DNA reads TGTGCCAGTAACATGAGGGGGCTCGGGGAAAAACTGTTTTTT. This chain uses TRBV19 with TRBJ1-4; 7 bases agree with TRBD1. The CDR3 covers 14 residues. Trimming at V came to 7 bases and at J to 8 bases, leaving 10 bases not matched to a gene. Germline values: CDR1 LNHDA, CDR2 SQIVND (reference sequence).